This TCR beta chain was sequenced in a study of blood T cell repertoires in COVID-19. Study details: The cDNA or gDNA used as material had been derived from T cells, B-cell-depleted T cells, or PBMCs.

The CDR3 length is 14 residues. V was shortened by 4 bases and J by 1 base, with 9 bases between the two germline ends. Seattle cases were enrolled at active infection and followed longitudinally. Authors' processing steps: Using reference gene primer amplification, nucleated cell counts were estimated. Assay: immunoSEQ multiplex PCR; the TCRdb copy retains only in-frame clones and omits some. V, J and clone size are those of that table, while D and trimming were read from the DNA. The table shows 140,000 to 150,000 clones, with 84% occurring only once. Material: peripheral blood. The TCR sequence derives from a man younger than 45 with COVID-19, enrolled during active disease. The chain carries TRBV5-3 and TRBJ1-5, with D tentatively TRBD1 (5 bases). TRBV5-3 qualifies as an ORF whose function is uncertain. For the CDR3, the DNA is TGTGCCAGAAGCGGAGGGGACAGCAATCAGCCCCAGCATTTT. It translates to CARSGGDSNQPQHF.